The rows below give T cell receptor beta chains drawn from one sample of a study of T cell responses to AZD1222 COVID-19 vaccine. The assay was immunoSEQ multiplex PCR, and TCRdb's table has in-frame clones only and misses some. The sample lists over 150,000 clones, 88% seen once, with more than 5.5% in the top ten. The sample in question was peripheral blood, obtained on day 0 of AZD1222 vaccination. These receptor sequences come from an adult in good health. The CDR3 runs from the conserved cysteine through the conserved F or W.

>TRBV7-2
CASSLHRDTEAFF
>TRBV2
CASLTDITGVPLHF
>TRBV7-3
CASSSARTGIGEQFF
>TRBV28
CASSILAGSYEQYF
>TRBV7-2
CASSLAGDSVTEAFF
>TRBV24-1
CATSDFGGSPPGTQYF
>TRBV7-2
CASSPIGQGRTNSPLHF
>TRBV3-1/TRBV3-2
CASSQAGGTEAFF
>TRBV29-1
CSAASGQSSGNTIYF
>TRBV4-3
CASSQDIGKGSANYGYTF
>TRBV4-1
CASSPEGHEQFF
>TRBV27
CASRRDRVTEAFF